Following are 24 T cell receptor beta chains from one sample sequenced in a study of blood T cell repertoires in COVID-19 (dated by TCRdb to 2019 to 2021). Libraries came from the immunoSEQ multiplex PCR assay. In its TCRdb copy, this immuneACCESS table keeps in-frame sequences only and misses some clones. Where compared with another copy, unresolved V genes explain less than half of these, and the others have no known cause. This sample comprises 200,000 or so clones, about 85% of them detected only once. The ten largest make up 15% to 20% of the sample. Material for sequencing was peripheral blood. These receptors were obtained from a person aged 65 to 79 with COVID-19, enrolled during active disease.

The CDR3 protein is CASSPTRQSSGNTIYF. CDR3 DNA: TGTGCCAGCTCACCAACACGACAGAGCTCTGGAAACACCATATATTTT. The chain combines TRBV18 with TRBJ1-3, with D possibly matching TRBD1 (5 bases). The germline V gene encodes CDR1 KGHSH and CDR2 LQKENI. CDR3 length: 16 amino acids. Between the trimmed V and J ends, which lost 2 bases and 0 bases, there was a span of 11 bases. The full variable domain, rest sourced from reference TRBV18 and TRBJ1-3, is NAGVMQNPRHLVRRRGQEARLRCSPMKGHSHVYWYRQLPEEGLKFMVYLQKENIIDESGMPKERFSAEFPKEGPSILRIQQVVRGDSAAYFCASSPTRQSSGNTIYFGEGSWLTVV.

V gene TRBV11-2 combines with J gene TRBJ2-1, with 7 positions matching TRBD2. The V and J ends lost 7 bases and 9 bases, in that order; junction bases with no gene match: 12. Germline CDR1 and CDR2: SGHAT and FQNNGV. The length of the CDR3 is 14 residues. The CDR3 coding sequence is TGTGCCAGCAAACCTCCTGGGACTATTGGTGAGCAGTTCTTC. Its protein is CASKPPGTIGEQFF.

CDR3 in amino acids: CASSRAGDRENTEAFF. CDR3 in DNA: TGTGCCAGCTCCCGTGCGGGGGACAGGGAGAACACTGAAGCTTTCTTT. The gene calls are TRBV18 and TRBJ1-1, with 9 bases that match TRBD1. In germline, CDR1 is KGHSH, CDR2 LQKENI. CDR3 length: 16 residues. Unmatched junction bases numbered 9, after V lost 6 bases and J lost 1 base.

This chain links TRBV27 with TRBJ2-3, with 14 positions matching TRBD2. Germline V CDR1 and CDR2: MNHEY, SMNVEV (reference sequence). The V and J ends lost 4 bases and 1 base, in that order; junction bases with no gene match: 4. The CDR3 consists of 17 residues. CDR3 loop: CASSSGLAGVGTDTQYF. DNA of the CDR3: TGTGCCAGCAGTTCGGGACTAGCGGGGGTAGGCACAGATACGCAGTATTTT.

The gene calls are TRBV6-5 and TRBJ2-5; tentative D call: TRBD2 (6 bases). V dropped 4 bases and J dropped 5 bases, with 11 bases sitting between them. The CDR3 is 13 residues long. Germline V CDR1 and CDR2: MNHEY, SVGAGI. CDR3 residues: CASSSGRGETQYF. The CDR3 DNA reads TGTGCCAGCAGTTCAGGCCGGGGGGAGACCCAGTACTTC.

The gene calls are TRBV5-8 and TRBJ2-7; 7 bases align to TRBD1. Looked up from germline, CDR1 is SGHTS and CDR2 is YDEGEE. V gave up 0 bases and J gave up 3 bases; unmatched junction bases: 6. CDR3 length: 15 residues. The CDR3, as DNA: TGTGCCAGCAGCTTGGTTTTTGCAGGGGGCTACGAGCAGTACTTC. Its translation: CASSLVFAGGYEQYF.

The chain links TRBV30 to TRBJ1-1; TRBD1 might be the D (6 bases). Germline CDR1 GTSNPN, CDR2 SVGIG (reference sequence). The CDR3 length is 15 residues. Trimming removed 3 bases at V and 7 bases at J, with 21 bases between. CDR3 sequence: CAWRRGTFLGLEAFF. In nucleotides, the CDR3 is TGTGCCTGGAGGAGAGGGACATTTTTGGGTCTTGAAGCTTTCTTT.

The CDR3 region is CASSTRTSGSSYNEQFF. Here the CDR3 DNA reads TGCGCCAGCAGCACCCGGACTAGCGGGAGCTCCTACAATGAGCAGTTCTTC. J is TRBJ2-1 and V is TRBV4-1, with 13 bases identical to TRBD2. From germline, CDR1 is MGHRA and CDR2 YSYEKL. The CDR3 totals 17 residues. The V segment lost 5 bases and the J segment 0 bases; nucleotides outside the gene matches: 4.

This clone was picked up a small number of times. This rearrangement joins TRBV10-3 to TRBJ2-3; tentatively, D is TRBD2 (5 bases). The CDR3 has 13 residues. V lost 10 bases, J lost 3 bases, and 14 bases lay in between. Germline loops: CDR1 ENHRY, CDR2 SYGVKD. The CDR3 loop is CATARPGTDTQYF. In nucleotides, the CDR3 is TGTGCCACCGCGCGACCGGGGACAGATACGCAGTATTTT.

This clone came up a few times. The chain uses TRBV7-2 and TRBJ1-6; D remains unclear. This CDR3 spans 16 amino acids. Germline CDR1 is SGHTA and CDR2 is FQGNSA. Trimming removed 4 bases from V and 7 bases from J, with 17 bases in between. CDR3 DNA sequence: TGTGCCAGCAGCTGGAGCGGGGTCCCGTCCAATTCACCCCTCCACTTT. Encoded protein: CASSWSGVPSNSPLHF.

The chain joins TRBV30 to TRBJ2-3; perhaps TRBD2 as D (7 bases). Trimming left V 4 bases short and J 10 bases short, with 18 bases between. The CDR3 totals 13 residues. The germline V gene encodes CDR1 GTSNPN and CDR2 SVGIG (reference sequence). CDR3 sequence: CAWMPGGLAPQYF. The CDR3 bases are TGTGCCTGGATGCCGGGGGGCCTGGCCCCGCAGTATTTT.

The genes are TRBV7-9 and TRBJ2-5, with 10 bases fitting TRBD1. Trimming took 5 bases from V and 5 from J; bases not matched to a gene: 5. CDR3 length: 14 amino acids. Germline V gene sequence: CDR1 SEHNR, CDR2 FQNEAQ (reference sequence). The chain's CDR3 is CASSLGTGDETQYF. CDR3 bases: TGTGCCAGCAGCCTCGGGACAGGGGATGAGACCCAGTACTTC.

In DNA form, the CDR3 reads TGTGCCAGCACCAACGGGGGCTATGGCTACACCTTC. Translated: CASTNGGYGYTF. The chain carries TRBV6-5 and TRBJ1-2; D perhaps matches TRBD1 (5 bases). Germline V gives CDR1 MNHEY, CDR2 SVGAGI. The germline V and J ends were trimmed by 7 bases and 4 bases, with 10 bases remaining between them. The length of the CDR3 is 12 residues.

In its sample, this clone was seen a few times. This chain connects TRBV7-7 to TRBJ2-7; 8 nucleotides line up with TRBD2. V was clipped by 2 bases and J by 1 base; unmatched bases: 4. Germline-derived CDR1 and CDR2 are SSHAT and FNYEAQ (reference sequence). The CDR3 consists of 15 residues. CDR3 amino acids: CASSLRREGSYEQYF. The CDR3 DNA follows: TGTGCCAGCAGCTTAAGACGGGAGGGATCCTACGAGCAGTACTTC. The full variable domain, rest sourced from reference TRBV7-7 and TRBJ2-7, is GAGVSQSPRYKVTKRGQDVTLRCDPISSHATLYWYQQALGQGPEFLTYFNYEAQPDKSGLPSDRFSAERPEGSISTLTIQRTEQRDSAMYRCASSLRREGSYEQYFGPGTRLTVT.

The J gene is TRBJ2-1, the V gene TRBV7-8, with D possibly matching TRBD2 (7 bases). There are 18 residues in the CDR3. Deletions cut 5 bases from V and 9 bases from J, with 29 bases between. From germline, CDR1 is SGHVS and CDR2 FQNEAQ. The CDR3 region is CASSQKVAGAGLHAEQFF. The DNA of the CDR3 is TGTGCCAGCAGCCAAAAGGTGGCGGGGGCCGGCCTACATGCTGAGCAGTTCTTC.

This sequence joins TRBV7-2 and TRBJ2-2, with D hard to call. Between the trimmed V and J ends, which lost 3 bases and 0 bases, there was a span of 14 bases. CDR1 and CDR2 from the germline V gene are SGHTA and FQGNSA. CDR3 length: 17 amino acids. The CDR3: CASSFSWASANTGELFF. The CDR3 bases are TGTGCCAGCAGCTTTTCTTGGGCATCCGCGAACACCGGGGAGCTGTTTTTT.

The rearrangement joins TRBV7-9 to TRBJ2-3; no clear D gene. The CDR3 runs 12 residues. Germline assignment: CDR1 SEHNR and CDR2 FQNEAQ (reference sequence). The V and J ends lost 10 bases and 4 bases respectively, with 12 bases between them. The CDR3, as DNA: TGTGCCACCGATCCGGCGGCAGATACGCAGTATTTT. This codes for CATDPAADTQYF. The whole variable domain, remainder taken from reference TRBV7-9 and TRBJ2-3, is DTGVSQNPRHKITKRGQNVTFRCDPISEHNRLYWYRQTLGQGPEFLTYFQNEAQLEKSRLLSDRFSAERPKGSFSTLEIQRTEQGDSAMYLCATDPAADTQYFGPGTRLTVL.

The J gene is TRBJ2-5, the V gene TRBV28; 9 bases line up with TRBD1. V shed 6 bases, J shed 5 bases, and the junction held 22 bases outside the gene matches. The CDR3 consists of 19 residues. Germline V gene sequence: CDR1 MDHEN, CDR2 SYDVKM. The CDR3 nucleotides are TGTGCCAGCAGCCTTATAAAGAAACAGGGGGCGGCGACTAGGGAGACCCAGTACTTC. This sequence encodes CASSLIKKQGAATRETQYF.

The chain employs TRBV4-1 and TRBJ1-6, with a weak D call TRBD1 (5 bases). V was shortened by 3 bases and J by 7 bases, with 10 bases between the two germline ends. The length of the CDR3 is 14 residues. Germline CDR1 and CDR2: MGHRA and YSYEKL. The CDR3 DNA reads TGCGCCAGCAGCCAGACGCGGGACAATTCACCCCTCCACTTT. Translated: CASSQTRDNSPLHF.

The chain has TRBV11-3 and TRBJ2-1; D unresolved. V was cut by 1 base and J by 5 bases, with 6 bases left in between. Germline V CDR1 and CDR2: SGHNT, YENEEA. CDR3 length: 13 residues. The CDR3: CASSLVRNNEQFF. For the CDR3, the DNA is TGTGCCAGCAGCTTAGTCCGTAACAATGAGCAGTTCTTC. Full variable domain (remainder filled in from reference TRBV11-3 and TRBJ2-1): EAGVVQSPRYKIIEKKQPVAFWCNPISGHNTLYWYLQNLGQGPELLIRYENEEAVDDSQLPKDRFSAERLKGVDSTLKIQPAELGDSAVYLCASSLVRNNEQFFGPGTRLTVL.

The V and J genes are TRBV5-1 and TRBJ2-1, with unresolved D. Germline loops: CDR1 SGHRS, CDR2 YFSETQ. The CDR3 spans 12 residues. Trimming shortened V by 4 bases and J by 8 bases, and 10 bases separated the two germline ends. The CDR3 region is CASSPTTDEQFF. As DNA, the CDR3 is TGCGCCAGCAGCCCAACTACCGATGAGCAGTTCTTC.

CDR3 in amino acids: CASSTIAGRAAAQYF. In nucleotides, the CDR3 is TGTGCCAGTAGTACGATAGCGGGGCGAGCAGCGGCCCAGTACTTC. The chain recombines TRBV19 with TRBJ2-5; 8 bases match TRBD2. This CDR3 has 15 residues. Germline assignment: CDR1 LNHDA and CDR2 SQIVND (reference sequence). Losses at the gene ends were 4 bases for V and 9 bases for J; bases not matched to a gene: 13.

V gene TRBV30 combines with J gene TRBJ2-2; 9 bases map to TRBD2. The V gene's germline CDR1 is GTSNPN and CDR2 SVGIG (reference sequence). CDR3 size: 16 residues. J was trimmed by 4 bases and V by 5 bases; bases with no gene match: 11. This chain's CDR3 is CAWFHLAGGTTGELFF. Here the CDR3 DNA reads TGTGCCTGGTTTCACCTGGCGGGAGGGACCACCGGGGAGCTGTTTTTT.

This sequence joins TRBV30 and TRBJ1-1; D is undetermined. This CDR3 has 13 residues. V lost 1 base and J 4 bases, leaving 10 bases between the germline ends. CDR1 and CDR2 from the germline V gene are GTSNPN and SVGIG (reference sequence). CDR3 amino acids: CAWSGPPSTEAFF. The CDR3 DNA is TGTGCCTGGAGTGGGCCCCCTAGCACTGAAGCTTTCTTT.